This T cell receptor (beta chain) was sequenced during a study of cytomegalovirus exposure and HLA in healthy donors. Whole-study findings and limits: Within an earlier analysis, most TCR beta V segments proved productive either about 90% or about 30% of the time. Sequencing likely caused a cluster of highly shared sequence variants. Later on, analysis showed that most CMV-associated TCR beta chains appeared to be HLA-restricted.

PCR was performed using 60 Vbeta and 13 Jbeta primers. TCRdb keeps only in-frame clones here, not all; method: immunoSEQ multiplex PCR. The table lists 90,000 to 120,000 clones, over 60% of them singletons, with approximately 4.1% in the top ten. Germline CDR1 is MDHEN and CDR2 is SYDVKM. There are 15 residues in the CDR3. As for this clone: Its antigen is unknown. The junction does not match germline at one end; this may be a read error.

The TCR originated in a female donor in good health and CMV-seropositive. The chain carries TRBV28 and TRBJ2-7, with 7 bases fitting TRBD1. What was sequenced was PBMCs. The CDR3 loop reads CASSLGQVPSHEQYF. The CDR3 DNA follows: TGTGCCAGCAGTTTAGGACAGGTTCCCTCCCACGAGCAGTACTTC.